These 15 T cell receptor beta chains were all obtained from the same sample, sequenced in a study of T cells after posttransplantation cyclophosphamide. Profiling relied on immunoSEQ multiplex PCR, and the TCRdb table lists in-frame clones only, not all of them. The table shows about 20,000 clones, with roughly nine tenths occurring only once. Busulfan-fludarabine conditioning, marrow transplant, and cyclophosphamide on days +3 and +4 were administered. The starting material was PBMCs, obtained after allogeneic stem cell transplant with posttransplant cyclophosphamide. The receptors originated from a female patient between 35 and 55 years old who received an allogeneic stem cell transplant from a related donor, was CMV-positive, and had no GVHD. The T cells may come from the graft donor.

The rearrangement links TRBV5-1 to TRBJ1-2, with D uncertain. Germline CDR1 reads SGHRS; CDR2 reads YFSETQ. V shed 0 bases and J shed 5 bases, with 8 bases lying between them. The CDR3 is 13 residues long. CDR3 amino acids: CASSLDQAYGYTF. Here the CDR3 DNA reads TGCGCCAGCAGCTTGGACCAGGCTTATGGCTACACCTTC.

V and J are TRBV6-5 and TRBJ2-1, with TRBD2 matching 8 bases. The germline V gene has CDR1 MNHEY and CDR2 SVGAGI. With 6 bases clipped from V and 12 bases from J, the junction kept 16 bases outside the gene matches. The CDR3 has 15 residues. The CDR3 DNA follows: TGTGCCAGCAGAGTAGCGGGACCTCTCCCAATGAGGCAGTTCTTC. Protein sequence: CASRVAGPLPMRQFF.

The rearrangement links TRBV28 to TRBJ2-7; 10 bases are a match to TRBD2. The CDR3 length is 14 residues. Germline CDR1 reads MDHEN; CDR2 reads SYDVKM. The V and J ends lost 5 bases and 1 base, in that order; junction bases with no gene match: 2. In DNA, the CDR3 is TGTGCCAGCAGTGTAGCGGGAGGATCCTACGAGCAGTACTTC. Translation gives CASSVAGGSYEQYF.

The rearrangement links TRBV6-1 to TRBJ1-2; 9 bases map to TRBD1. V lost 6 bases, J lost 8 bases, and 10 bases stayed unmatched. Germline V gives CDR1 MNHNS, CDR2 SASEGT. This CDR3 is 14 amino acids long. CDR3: CASRPGQGFWGYTF. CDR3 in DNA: TGTGCCAGCAGGCCTGGACAGGGGTTTTGGGGCTACACCTTC.

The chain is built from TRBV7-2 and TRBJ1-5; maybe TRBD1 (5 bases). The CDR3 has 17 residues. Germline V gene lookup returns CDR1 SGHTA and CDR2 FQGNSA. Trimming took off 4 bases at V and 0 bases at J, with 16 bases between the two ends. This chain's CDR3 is CASSSRGGRGSNQPQHF. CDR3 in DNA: TGTGCCAGCAGCTCTAGGGGAGGGAGGGGTAGCAATCAGCCCCAGCATTTT.

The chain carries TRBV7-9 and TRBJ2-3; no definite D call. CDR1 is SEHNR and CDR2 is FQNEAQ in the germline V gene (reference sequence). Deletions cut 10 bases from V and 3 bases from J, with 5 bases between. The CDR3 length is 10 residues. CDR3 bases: TGTGCCATCTCGACAGATACGCAGTATTTT. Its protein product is CAISTDTQYF.

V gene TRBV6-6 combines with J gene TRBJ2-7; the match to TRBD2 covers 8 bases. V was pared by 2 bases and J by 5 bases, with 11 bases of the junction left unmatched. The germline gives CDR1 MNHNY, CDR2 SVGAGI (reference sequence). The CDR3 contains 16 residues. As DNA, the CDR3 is TGTGCCAGCAGTTACCCAATTACGGGAGGGCCAAACGAGCAGTACTTC. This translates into CASSYPITGGPNEQYF.

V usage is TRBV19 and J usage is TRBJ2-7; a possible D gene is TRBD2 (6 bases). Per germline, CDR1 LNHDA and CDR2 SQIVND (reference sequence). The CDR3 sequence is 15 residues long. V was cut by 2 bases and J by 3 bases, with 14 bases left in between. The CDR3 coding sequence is TGTGCCAGTAGTATATTGACGGGAGTGGGCTACGAGCAGTACTTC. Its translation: CASSILTGVGYEQYF. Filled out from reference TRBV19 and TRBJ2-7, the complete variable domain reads DGGITQSPKYLFRKEGQNVTLSCEQNLNHDAMYWYRQDPGQGLRLIYYSQIVNDFQKGDIAEGYSVSREKKESFPLTVTSAQKNPTAFYLCASSILTGVGYEQYFGPGTRLTVT.

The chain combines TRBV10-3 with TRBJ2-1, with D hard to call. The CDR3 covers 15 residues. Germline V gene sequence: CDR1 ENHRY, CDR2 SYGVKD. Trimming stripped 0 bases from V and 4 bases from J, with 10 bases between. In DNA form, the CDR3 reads TGTGCCATCAGTGAGTCAGGAGTTAGGTACAATGAGCAGTTCTTC. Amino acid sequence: CAISESGVRYNEQFF.

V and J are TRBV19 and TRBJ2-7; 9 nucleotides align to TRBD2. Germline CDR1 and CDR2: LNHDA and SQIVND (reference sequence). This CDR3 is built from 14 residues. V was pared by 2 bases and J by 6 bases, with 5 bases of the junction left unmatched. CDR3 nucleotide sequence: TGTGCCAGTAGTATAACCTTAGCGGGAGTCGAGCAGTACTTC. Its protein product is CASSITLAGVEQYF.

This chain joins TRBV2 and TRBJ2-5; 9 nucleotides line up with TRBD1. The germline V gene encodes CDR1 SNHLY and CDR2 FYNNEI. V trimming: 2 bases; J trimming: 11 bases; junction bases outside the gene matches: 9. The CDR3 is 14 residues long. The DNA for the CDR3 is TGTGCCAGCAGTGAACAGGGACAGGGAGCGGAGCAGTACTTC. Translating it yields CASSEQGQGAEQYF.

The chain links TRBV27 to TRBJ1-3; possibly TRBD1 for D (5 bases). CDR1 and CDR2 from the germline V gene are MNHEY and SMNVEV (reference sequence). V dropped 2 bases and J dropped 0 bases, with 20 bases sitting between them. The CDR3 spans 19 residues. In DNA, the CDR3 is TGTGCCAGCAGTTTAGTACCTCCTTTAGGGGTCAACTCTGGAAACACCATATATTTT. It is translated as CASSLVPPLGVNSGNTIYF.

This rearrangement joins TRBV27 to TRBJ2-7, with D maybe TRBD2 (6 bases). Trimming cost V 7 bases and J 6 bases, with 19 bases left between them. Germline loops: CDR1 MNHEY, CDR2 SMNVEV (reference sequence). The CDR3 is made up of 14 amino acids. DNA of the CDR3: TGTGCCAGCACCACTCGGGGCCGGAGGGGCGAGCAGTACTTC. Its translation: CASTTRGRRGEQYF.

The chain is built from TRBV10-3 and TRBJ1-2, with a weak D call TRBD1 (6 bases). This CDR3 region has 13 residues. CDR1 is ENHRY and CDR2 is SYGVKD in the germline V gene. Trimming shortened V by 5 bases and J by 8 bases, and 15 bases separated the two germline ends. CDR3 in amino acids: CAISHPTGQGYTF. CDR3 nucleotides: TGTGCCATCAGTCACCCGACAGGTCAGGGCTACACCTTC.

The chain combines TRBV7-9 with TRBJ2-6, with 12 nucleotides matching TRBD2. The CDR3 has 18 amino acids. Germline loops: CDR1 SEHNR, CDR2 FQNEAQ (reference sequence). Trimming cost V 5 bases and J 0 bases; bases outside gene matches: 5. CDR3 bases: TGTGCCAGCAGCCCCGGACTAGCGGGATACTCTGGGGCCAACGTCCTGACTTTC. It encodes CASSPGLAGYSGANVLTF.